This T cell receptor beta chain was retrieved from a study of early stage breast cancer tumors. Across the study: Most invasive tumors, about 75% of the 16, were ER+/PR+/HER2-.

V dropped 2 bases and J dropped 4 bases, with 12 bases sitting between them. CDR3 size: 14 residues. Germline CDR1 reads MGHDK; CDR2 reads SYGVNS. Study outcomes and limitations: In about 85% of the 16 patients, blood comparison separated tumor from normal breast. Compared with adjacent normal breast, tumors showed about 2.5-fold denser, more clonal T cells.

As concerns this clone: Antigen specificity is unknown.

Each sample had two DNA replicates, about 0.47 ug blood or 1.5 ug tissue. Clones were sequenced by immunoSEQ multiplex PCR, and TCRdb holds only the in-frame ones, with some missing. The sample shows 25,000 to 30,000 clones, approximately 72% of them seen only once. Sequenced input: blood. The V gene is TRBV25-1, the J gene TRBJ2-7, with a weak D call TRBD1 (6 bases). The receptor's source is a person between 50 and 60 years old with breast cancer. CDR3 coding DNA: TGTGCCAGCAGTGAAGAGACAGGATTATACGAGCAGTACTTC. This codes for CASSEETGLYEQYF.